The next 24 T cell receptor beta chains were all read from a single sample in a study of control samples from healthy donors and cancer patients. Only in-frame clones appear in the TCRdb table, and some are missing; sequencing was by immunoSEQ multiplex PCR. The sample lists about 270,000 clones; roughly 82% were seen once. Specimen: PBMCs. These receptor sequences come from a woman aged 55-70 years with lung cancer.

The chain joins TRBV5-4 to TRBJ2-3; D unresolved. CDR3 size: 14 residues. Looked up from germline, CDR1 is SGHNT and CDR2 is YYREEE (reference sequence). Trimming removed 1 base from V and 10 bases from J, with 16 bases in between. CDR3 in DNA: TGTGCCAGCAGCTTGTCCTCCCGGCCGGCGGCGCAGTATTTT. This sequence encodes CASSLSSRPAAQYF.

In this sample, this clone turned up many times. CDR3 sequence reads: CASSVEWTGLSGNTIYF. For the CDR3, the DNA is TGTGCCAGCAGCGTAGAGTGGACAGGCCTCTCTGGAAACACCATATATTTT. This rearrangement joins TRBV9 to TRBJ1-3; 7 positions match TRBD1. Germline V gives CDR1 SGDLS, CDR2 YYNGEE. The CDR3 is 17 amino acids. Trimming took 0 bases from V and 0 from J; bases not matched to a gene: 6.

The rearrangement links TRBV6-5 to TRBJ1-4; D is unresolved. V lost 1 base, J lost 5 bases, and 8 bases lay in between. The CDR3 contains 14 residues. Germline CDR1 is MNHEY and CDR2 is SVGAGI. CDR3 protein: CASSYWPENEKLFF. The DNA for the CDR3 is TGTGCCAGCAGTTACTGGCCAGAGAATGAAAAACTGTTTTTT.

The chain joins TRBV2 to TRBJ1-2; perhaps TRBD1 as D (5 bases). This CDR3 spans 12 amino acids. V lost 7 bases and J 8 bases, leaving 14 bases between the germline ends. Germline V gives CDR1 SNHLY, CDR2 FYNNEI. The DNA for the CDR3 is TGTGCCAGCATGCGGCAGGGATTGGGCTACACCTTC. Protein product: CASMRQGLGYTF.

This chain uses TRBV7-6 with TRBJ2-3; possibly TRBD2 for D (7 bases). The CDR3 sequence is 17 residues long. The germline V and J ends were trimmed by 5 bases and 4 bases, with 22 bases remaining between them. Per germline, CDR1 SGHVS and CDR2 FNYEAQ. CDR3 DNA: TGTGCCAGCAGCAGAGGCGGTTGGGGGGGCACTTCAGATACGCAGTATTTT. This encodes CASSRGGWGGTSDTQYF.

V and J are TRBV13 and TRBJ2-7, with D tentatively TRBD1 (5 bases). This CDR3 spans 14 amino acids. V was cut by 8 bases and J by 5 bases, with 19 bases left in between. Germline values: CDR1 PRHDT, CDR2 FYEKMQ (reference sequence). DNA for the CDR3: TGTGCCAGCTCAGCCCCTACGCAGGGTGACGAGCAGTACTTC. This encodes CASSAPTQGDEQYF.

The gene calls are TRBV5-1 and TRBJ1-4; a weak D match, TRBD1 (6 bases). Trimming removed 5 bases from V and 5 bases from J, with 10 bases in between. This CDR3 has 13 amino acids. Germline CDR1 SGHRS, CDR2 YFSETQ. CDR3 nucleotide sequence: TGCGCCAGCAGAGGGGGTCCCAATGAAAAACTGTTTTTT. This sequence encodes CASRGGPNEKLFF.

This clone showed up just once. This chain links TRBV6-4 with TRBJ1-1; D is unclear. This CDR3 is built from 13 residues. Germline loops: CDR1 MRHNA, CDR2 SNTAGT. Trimming took off 3 bases at V and 5 bases at J, with 10 bases between the two ends. The CDR3 bases are TGTGCCAGCAGTGAGGGATTTTCGACTGAAGCTTTCTTT. The encoded protein is CASSEGFSTEAFF.

This clone has at least ten counts. The rearrangement links TRBV5-1 to TRBJ2-7, with 7 bases lining up with TRBD1. Trimming took 1 base from V and 6 from J; bases not matched to a gene: 13. This CDR3 contains 16 residues. CDR1 and CDR2 (germline): SGHRS, YFSETQ. The CDR3 DNA sequence: TGCGCCAGCAGCTTGTTTTTGATGACAGGGATCGGCGAGCAGTACTTC. This encodes CASSLFLMTGIGEQYF.

The chain is built from TRBV11-2 and TRBJ1-5, with 7 bases aligning to TRBD1. Germline CDR1 is SGHAT and CDR2 is FQNNGV. This CDR3 is built from 14 residues. With V trimmed by 9 bases and J by 0 bases, 5 bases remained unmatched. For the CDR3, the DNA is TGTGCCAGTTCGGGACAGACTAGCAATCAGCCCCAGCATTTT. Amino acids: CASSGQTSNQPQHF.

The genes are TRBV27 and TRBJ2-1; 7 bases are a match to TRBD1. The CDR3 totals 20 residues. V was clipped by 6 bases and J by 1 base; unmatched bases: 21. Germline loops: CDR1 MNHEY, CDR2 SMNVEV (reference sequence). CDR3 bases: TGTGCCAGCAGACTTAGGGGCTTGAAGGCAGGGGGATTATCCTACAATGAGCAGTTCTTC. This encodes CASRLRGLKAGGLSYNEQFF.

The chain has TRBV5-1 and TRBJ2-3, with D possibly called TRBD1 or TRBD2 (5 bases each). The CDR3 is 17 residues long. CDR1 is SGHRS and CDR2 is YFSETQ in the germline V gene. The V gene lost 7 bases and the J gene lost 0 bases, with 21 bases spanning the gap. DNA of the CDR3: TGCGCCAGCCGGGGTAGGTCGGGACCTCTGAGCACAGATACGCAGTATTTT. The encoded protein is CASRGRSGPLSTDTQYF.

This chain connects TRBV2 to TRBJ1-1, with a weak D call TRBD1 (6 bases). The CDR3 runs 15 residues. With 4 bases removed from V and 5 bases from J, the gap between germline ends came to 17 bases. Germline V CDR1 and CDR2: SNHLY, FYNNEI. The CDR3 protein is CASSAGGWGRTEAFF. CDR3 coding DNA: TGTGCCAGCAGTGCTGGCGGATGGGGGCGGACTGAAGCTTTCTTT. The complete variable domain, with remaining parts taken from reference TRBV2 and TRBJ1-1, reads EPEVTQTPSHQVTQMGQEVILRCVPISNHLYFYWYRQILGQKVEFLVSFYNNEISEKSEIFDDQFSVERPDGSNFTLKIRSTKLEDSAMYFCASSAGGWGRTEAFFGQGTRLTVV.

J is TRBJ2-1 and V is TRBV9, with TRBD1 matching 7 bases. The CDR3 covers 15 residues. After removal of 2 bases from V and 5 bases from J, the junction contained 7 bases not matched to a gene. The V gene's germline CDR1 is SGDLS and CDR2 YYNGEE. The CDR3 protein is CASSVGTVGNNEQFF. CDR3 DNA sequence: TGTGCCAGCAGCGTCGGGACAGTCGGGAACAATGAGCAGTTCTTC.

The chain uses TRBV30 and TRBJ2-7; tentatively, D is TRBD2 (5 bases). This CDR3 region has 12 residues. Germline lookup yields CDR1 GTSNPN and CDR2 SVGIG (reference sequence). The germline V and J ends were trimmed by 3 bases and 0 bases, with 6 bases remaining between them. The DNA of the CDR3 is TGTGCCTGGAGCGGGGTCTCCTACGAGCAGTACTTC. It yields the protein CAWSGVSYEQYF.

This clone is a singleton in its sample. The chain employs TRBV5-1 and TRBJ1-1; 8 nucleotides agree with TRBD1. The CDR3 runs to 16 residues. CDR1 is SGHRS, CDR2 YFSETQ, per germline. V dropped 4 bases and J dropped 0; count of bases not matched to a gene: 8. The CDR3: CASSLQTGEMNTEAFF. In DNA, the CDR3 is TGCGCCAGCAGCCTCCAGACAGGGGAAATGAACACTGAAGCTTTCTTT.

This clone was detected only once. The chain joins TRBV6-6 to TRBJ2-7, with 7 bases identical to TRBD1. The ends lost 11 bases at V and 4 bases at J; junction bases unmatched: 5. Germline V gene sequence: CDR1 MNHNY, CDR2 SVGAGI (reference sequence). The CDR3 contains 11 residues. The CDR3 DNA is TGTGCCGCAGGGGGAGTGTACGAGCAGTACTTC. As protein: CAAGGVYEQYF.

The J gene is TRBJ2-2, the V gene TRBV11-2; D is ambiguous. V lost 1 base, J lost 11 bases, and 11 bases lay in between. The CDR3 covers 13 residues. The V gene's germline CDR1 is SGHAT and CDR2 FQNNGV. CDR3 sequence: CASSLGVPVELFF. The CDR3, as DNA: TGTGCCAGCAGCTTAGGGGTTCCTGTTGAGCTGTTTTTT.

The chain links TRBV19 to TRBJ2-5; 15 nucleotides agree with TRBD2. Germline V gene data show CDR1 as LNHDA and CDR2 as SQIVND (reference sequence). The CDR3 runs to 17 residues. The V segment lost 4 bases and the J segment 5 bases; nucleotides outside the gene matches: 8. CDR3: CASSNGLAGGPWETQYF. As DNA, the CDR3 is TGTGCCAGTAGTAACGGACTAGCGGGGGGGCCTTGGGAGACCCAGTACTTC.

The J gene is TRBJ2-5, the V gene TRBV14; D is uncertain. This CDR3 contains 13 residues. CDR1 and CDR2 (germline): SGHDN, FVKESK. Trimming stripped 0 bases from V and 5 bases from J, with 7 bases between. The CDR3: CASSQDLRETQYF. The CDR3 DNA follows: TGTGCCAGCAGCCAAGATTTACGGGAGACCCAGTACTTC.

The rearrangement links TRBV5-1 to TRBJ2-5, with 9 bases that match TRBD1. The ends lost 1 base at V and 5 bases at J; junction bases unmatched: 6. The CDR3 runs to 15 residues. CDR1 and CDR2 (germline): SGHRS, YFSETQ. CDR3: CASSLTGQGYETQYF. In nucleotides, the CDR3 is TGCGCCAGCAGCTTGACGGGACAGGGATACGAGACCCAGTACTTC.

In this sample, this clone turned up once. The DNA for the CDR3 is TGCAGCGTTGCGAGGACAGGGACGACGGCTGGCTACACCTTC. Its protein is CSVARTGTTAGYTF. This chain connects TRBV29-1 to TRBJ1-2; 8 nucleotides line up with TRBD1. Per the germline V gene, CDR1 is SQVTM and CDR2 is ANQGSEA. There are 14 residues in the CDR3. V lost 4 bases to trimming and J lost 7 bases; unmatched junction nucleotides: 11.

The chain links TRBV24-1 to TRBJ2-1; tentative D call: TRBD2 (6 bases). CDR1 is KGHDR, CDR2 SFDVKD, per germline. This CDR3 spans 15 amino acids. V was trimmed by 5 bases and J by 6 bases, leaving 16 bases between them. The CDR3 spells CATSGGGSGGNEQFF. CDR3 DNA sequence: TGTGCCACCAGTGGAGGAGGGTCCGGCGGCAATGAGCAGTTCTTC.

The chain has TRBV18 and TRBJ1-2, with unresolved D. V dropped 6 bases and J dropped 6 bases, with 20 bases sitting between them. The CDR3 length is 15 residues. The V gene's germline CDR1 is KGHSH and CDR2 LQKENI. The CDR3 DNA reads TGTGCCAGCTCCCCGACGCTATCTCCAGGTGATGGCTACACCTTC. Its protein is CASSPTLSPGDGYTF.